The sample holds a few counts of the clone carrying this T cell receptor beta chain. Its antigen is unidentified. This specimen comes from a study of human T cells and chemical hapten exposure. Time point specified: patch test 3, about 24 weeks after DPC sensitization. Indicated treatment: therapeutic diphenylcyclopropenone sensitization with weekly scalp DPC. At every patch-test visit, blood was drawn before the patch test was applied. Whole-study findings and limits: Expanded TCR sets contained significantly more large CDR3 similarity clusters than controls.

V dropped 7 bases and J dropped 1 base, with 4 bases sitting between them. The CDR3 has 11 residues. Per germline, CDR1 MNHEY and CDR2 SMNVEV (reference sequence). Each CDR3 protein is one row after TCRdb ran MiXCR on the RACE reads. Here the sample spans more than 95,000 distinct CDR3 sequences, less than 35% being singletons. The V call is TRBV27, the J call TRBJ1-1, with D unresolved. The sample was whole blood, taken in connection with sensitization to the hapten diphenylcyclopropenone (DPC). This sequence originates from a man aged 35-49 years with alopecia areata. Some clones in this sample may be carry-over from other donors' samples. The CDR3 DNA is TGTGCCAGCATCACGAACACTGAAGCTTTCTTT. Residues: CASITNTEAFF.